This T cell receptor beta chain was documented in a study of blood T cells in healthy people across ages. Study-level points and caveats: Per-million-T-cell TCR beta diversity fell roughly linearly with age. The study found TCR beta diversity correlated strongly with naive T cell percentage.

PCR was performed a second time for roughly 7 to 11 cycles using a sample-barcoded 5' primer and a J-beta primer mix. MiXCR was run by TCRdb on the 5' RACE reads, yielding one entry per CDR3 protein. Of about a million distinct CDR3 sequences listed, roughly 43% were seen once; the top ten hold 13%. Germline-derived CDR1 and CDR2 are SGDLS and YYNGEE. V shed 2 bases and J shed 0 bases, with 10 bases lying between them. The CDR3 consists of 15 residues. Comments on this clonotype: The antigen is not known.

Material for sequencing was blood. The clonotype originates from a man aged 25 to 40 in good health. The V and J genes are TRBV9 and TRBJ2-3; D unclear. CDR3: CASSVASYSTDTQYF. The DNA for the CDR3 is TGTGCCAGCAGCGTCGCCTCTTATAGCACAGATACGCAGTATTTT.